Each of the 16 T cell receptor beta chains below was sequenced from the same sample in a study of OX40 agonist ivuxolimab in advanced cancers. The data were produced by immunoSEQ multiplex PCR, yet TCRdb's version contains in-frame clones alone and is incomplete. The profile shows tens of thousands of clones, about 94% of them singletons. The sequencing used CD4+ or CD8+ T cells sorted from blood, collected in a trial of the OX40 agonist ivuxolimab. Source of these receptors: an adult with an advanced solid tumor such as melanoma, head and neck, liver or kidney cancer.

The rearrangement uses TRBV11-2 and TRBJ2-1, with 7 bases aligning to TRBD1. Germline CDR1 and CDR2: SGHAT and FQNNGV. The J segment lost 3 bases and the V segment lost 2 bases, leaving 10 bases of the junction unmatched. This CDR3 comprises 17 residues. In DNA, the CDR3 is TGTGCCAGCAGCTTAAGCCAAACAGGGGTTCTCTACAATGAGCAGTTCTTC. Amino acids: CASSLSQTGVLYNEQFF.

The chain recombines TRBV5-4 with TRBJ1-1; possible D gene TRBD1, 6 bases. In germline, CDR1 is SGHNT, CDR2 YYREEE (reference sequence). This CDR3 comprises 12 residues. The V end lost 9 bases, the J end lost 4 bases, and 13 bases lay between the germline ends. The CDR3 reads CATAGAGTEAFF. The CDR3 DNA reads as TGTGCCACAGCAGGGGCGGGCACTGAAGCTTTCTTT.

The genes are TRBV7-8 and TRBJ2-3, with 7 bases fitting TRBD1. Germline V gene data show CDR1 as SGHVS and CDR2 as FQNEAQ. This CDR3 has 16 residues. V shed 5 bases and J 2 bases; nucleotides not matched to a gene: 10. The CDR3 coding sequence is TGTGCCAGCAGCCGCTGGACAGGCGATCACACAGATACGCAGTATTTT. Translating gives CASSRWTGDHTDTQYF.

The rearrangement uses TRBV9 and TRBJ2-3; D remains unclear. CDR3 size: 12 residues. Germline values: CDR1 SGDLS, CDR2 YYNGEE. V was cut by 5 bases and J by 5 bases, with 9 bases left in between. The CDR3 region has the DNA TGTGCCAGCAGGGGCTGGGGAGATACGCAGTATTTT. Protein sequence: CASRGWGDTQYF.

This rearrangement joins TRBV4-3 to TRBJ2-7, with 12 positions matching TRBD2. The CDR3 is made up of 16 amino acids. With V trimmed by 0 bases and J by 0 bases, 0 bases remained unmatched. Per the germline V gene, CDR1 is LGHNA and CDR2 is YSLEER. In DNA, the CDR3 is TGCGCCAGCAGCCAAGAGGGACTAGCGGGCTCCTACGAGCAGTACTTC. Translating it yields CASSQEGLAGSYEQYF.

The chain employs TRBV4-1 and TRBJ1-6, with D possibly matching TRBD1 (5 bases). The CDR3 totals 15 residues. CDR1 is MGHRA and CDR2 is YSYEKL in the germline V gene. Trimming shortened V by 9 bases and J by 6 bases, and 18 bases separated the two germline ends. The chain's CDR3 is CASRGRAILNSPLHF. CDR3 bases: TGCGCCAGTCGGGGCAGGGCTATCCTTAATTCACCCCTCCACTTT.

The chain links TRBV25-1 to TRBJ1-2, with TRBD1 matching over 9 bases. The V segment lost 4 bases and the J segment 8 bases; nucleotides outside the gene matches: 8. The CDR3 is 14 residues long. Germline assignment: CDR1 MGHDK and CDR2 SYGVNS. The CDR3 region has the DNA TGTGCCAGCAGTGTTACAGGGGGCGCTAAGGGCTACACCTTC. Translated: CASSVTGGAKGYTF.

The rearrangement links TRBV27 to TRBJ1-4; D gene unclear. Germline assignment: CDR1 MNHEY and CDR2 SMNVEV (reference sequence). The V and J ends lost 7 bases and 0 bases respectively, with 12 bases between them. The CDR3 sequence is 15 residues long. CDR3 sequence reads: CASTQTFATNEKLFF. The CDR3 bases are TGTGCCAGCACTCAGACATTTGCAACTAATGAAAAACTGTTTTTT.

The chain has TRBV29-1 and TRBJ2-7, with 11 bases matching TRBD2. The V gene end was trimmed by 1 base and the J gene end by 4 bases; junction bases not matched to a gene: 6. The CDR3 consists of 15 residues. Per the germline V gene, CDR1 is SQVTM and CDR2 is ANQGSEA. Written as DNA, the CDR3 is TGCAGCGTTGAAGGACTAGCGGGATCCGCTTACGAGCAGTACTTC. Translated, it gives CSVEGLAGSAYEQYF.

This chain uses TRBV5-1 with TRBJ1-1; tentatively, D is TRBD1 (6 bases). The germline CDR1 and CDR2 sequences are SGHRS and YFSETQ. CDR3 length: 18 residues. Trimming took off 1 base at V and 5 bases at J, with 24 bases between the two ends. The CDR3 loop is CASSLSPDPGQIGTEAFF. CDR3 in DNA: TGCGCCAGCAGCTTGTCCCCCGACCCCGGACAGATAGGGACTGAAGCTTTCTTT.

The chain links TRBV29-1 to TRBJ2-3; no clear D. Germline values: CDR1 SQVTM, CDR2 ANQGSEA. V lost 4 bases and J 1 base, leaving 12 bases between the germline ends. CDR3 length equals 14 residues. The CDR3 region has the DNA TGCAGCGTTGCTCTCCGCCGGGGCACAGATACGCAGTATTTT. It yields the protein CSVALRRGTDTQYF.

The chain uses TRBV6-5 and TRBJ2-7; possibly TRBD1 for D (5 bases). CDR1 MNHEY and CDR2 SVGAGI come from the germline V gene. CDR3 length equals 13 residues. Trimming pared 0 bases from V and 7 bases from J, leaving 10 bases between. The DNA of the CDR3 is TGTGCCAGCAGTTACTCAAAAGGGGCAGAGCAGTACTTC. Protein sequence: CASSYSKGAEQYF.

CDR3 protein: CASSQYATGTDIQETQYF. As DNA, the CDR3 is TGCGCCAGCAGCCAGTACGCCACCGGGACAGACATACAAGAGACCCAGTACTTC. The chain recombines TRBV4-3 with TRBJ2-5, with TRBD1 identical over 7 bases. From germline, CDR1 is LGHNA and CDR2 YSLEER. This CDR3 region has 18 residues. V lost 3 bases to trimming and J lost 2 bases; unmatched junction nucleotides: 15.

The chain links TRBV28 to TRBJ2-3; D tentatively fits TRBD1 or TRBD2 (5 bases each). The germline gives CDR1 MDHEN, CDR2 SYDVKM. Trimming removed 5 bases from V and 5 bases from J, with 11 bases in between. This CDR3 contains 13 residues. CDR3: CASSQTGQDTQYF. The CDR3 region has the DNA TGTGCCAGCAGTCAAACGGGGCAAGATACGCAGTATTTT.

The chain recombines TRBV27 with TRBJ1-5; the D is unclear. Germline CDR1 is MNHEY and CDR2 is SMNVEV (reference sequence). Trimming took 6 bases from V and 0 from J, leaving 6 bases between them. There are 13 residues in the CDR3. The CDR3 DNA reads TGTGCCAGCAGCACCTATAGCAATCAGCCCCAGCATTTT. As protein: CASSTYSNQPQHF.

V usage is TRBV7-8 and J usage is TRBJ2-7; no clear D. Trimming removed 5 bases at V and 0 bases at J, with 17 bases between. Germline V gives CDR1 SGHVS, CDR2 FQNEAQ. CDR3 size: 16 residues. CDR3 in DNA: TGTGCCAGCAGCGCCCCCTCCCTGCTTATCTCCTACGAGCAGTACTTC. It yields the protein CASSAPSLLISYEQYF.